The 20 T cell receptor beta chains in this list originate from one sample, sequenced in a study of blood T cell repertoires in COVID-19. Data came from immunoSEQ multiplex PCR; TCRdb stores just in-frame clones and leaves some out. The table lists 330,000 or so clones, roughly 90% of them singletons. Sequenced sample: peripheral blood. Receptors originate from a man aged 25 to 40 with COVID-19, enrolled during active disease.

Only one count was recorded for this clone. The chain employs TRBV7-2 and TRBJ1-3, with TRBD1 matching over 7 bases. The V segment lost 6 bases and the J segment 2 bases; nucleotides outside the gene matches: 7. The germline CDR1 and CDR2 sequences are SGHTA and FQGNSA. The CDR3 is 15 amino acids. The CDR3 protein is CASSITGQAGNTIYF. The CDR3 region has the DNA TGTGCCAGCAGTATTACCGGACAGGCTGGAAACACCATATATTTT.

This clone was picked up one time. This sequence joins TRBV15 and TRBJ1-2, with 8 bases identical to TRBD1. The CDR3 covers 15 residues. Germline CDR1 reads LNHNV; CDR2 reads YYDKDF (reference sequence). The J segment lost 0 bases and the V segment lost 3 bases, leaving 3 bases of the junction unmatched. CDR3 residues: CATSRQGAPNYGYTF. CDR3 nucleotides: TGTGCCACCAGCAGGCAGGGGGCCCCTAACTATGGCTACACCTTC.

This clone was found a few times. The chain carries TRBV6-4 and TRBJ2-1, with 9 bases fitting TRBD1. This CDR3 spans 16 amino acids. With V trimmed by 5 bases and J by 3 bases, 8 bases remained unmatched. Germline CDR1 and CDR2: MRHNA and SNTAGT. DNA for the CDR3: TGTGCCAGCAGTCTAGAAGCGGGACAGGGCTACAATGAGCAGTTCTTC. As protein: CASSLEAGQGYNEQFF.

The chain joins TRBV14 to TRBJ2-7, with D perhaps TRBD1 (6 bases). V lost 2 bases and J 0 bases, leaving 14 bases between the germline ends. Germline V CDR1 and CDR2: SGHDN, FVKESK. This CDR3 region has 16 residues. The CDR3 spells CASSQLRGGGSYEQYF. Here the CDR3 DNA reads TGTGCCAGCAGCCAACTCAGGGGTGGGGGCTCCTACGAGCAGTACTTC.

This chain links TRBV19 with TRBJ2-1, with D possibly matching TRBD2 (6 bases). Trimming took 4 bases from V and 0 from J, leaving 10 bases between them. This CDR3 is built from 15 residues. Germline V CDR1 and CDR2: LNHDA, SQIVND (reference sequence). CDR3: CASSSGMSSYNEQFF. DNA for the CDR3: TGTGCCAGTAGTAGCGGGATGAGCTCCTACAATGAGCAGTTCTTC.

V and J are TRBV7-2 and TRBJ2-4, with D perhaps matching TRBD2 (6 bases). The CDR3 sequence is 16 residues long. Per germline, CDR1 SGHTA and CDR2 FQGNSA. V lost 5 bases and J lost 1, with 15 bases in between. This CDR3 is CASSPGEGRAKNIQYF. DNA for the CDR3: TGTGCCAGCAGCCCGGGCGAGGGGAGGGCCAAAAACATTCAGTACTTC. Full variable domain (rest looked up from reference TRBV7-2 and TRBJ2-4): GAGVSQSPSNKVTEKGKDVELRCDPISGHTALYWYRQSLGQGLEFLIYFQGNSAPDKSGLPSDRFSAERTGGSVSTLTIQRTQQEDSAVYLCASSPGEGRAKNIQYFGAGTRLSVL.

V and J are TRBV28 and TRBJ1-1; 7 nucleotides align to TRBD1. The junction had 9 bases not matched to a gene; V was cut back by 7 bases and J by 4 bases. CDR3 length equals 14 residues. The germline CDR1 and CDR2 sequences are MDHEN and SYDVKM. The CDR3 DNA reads TGTGCCAGCACGTCGAACAGGGGCCCCACTGAAGCTTTCTTT. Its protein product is CASTSNRGPTEAFF.

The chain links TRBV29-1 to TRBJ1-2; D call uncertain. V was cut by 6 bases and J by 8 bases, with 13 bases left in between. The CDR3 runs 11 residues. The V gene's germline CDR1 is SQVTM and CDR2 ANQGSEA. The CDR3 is CSVMEARGYTF. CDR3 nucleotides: TGCAGCGTCATGGAGGCCCGAGGCTACACCTTC. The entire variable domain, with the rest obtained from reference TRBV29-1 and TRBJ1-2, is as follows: SAVISQKPSRDICQRGTSLTIQCQVDSQVTMMFWYRQQPGQSLTLIATANQGSEATYESGFVIDKFPISRPNLTFSTLTVSNMSPEDSSIYLCSVMEARGYTFGSGTRLTVV.

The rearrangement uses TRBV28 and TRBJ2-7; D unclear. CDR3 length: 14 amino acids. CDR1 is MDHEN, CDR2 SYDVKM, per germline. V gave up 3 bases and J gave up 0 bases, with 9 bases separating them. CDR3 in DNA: TGTGCCAGCAGTTTTCTCCTTAGCTCCTACGAGCAGTACTTC. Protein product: CASSFLLSSYEQYF.

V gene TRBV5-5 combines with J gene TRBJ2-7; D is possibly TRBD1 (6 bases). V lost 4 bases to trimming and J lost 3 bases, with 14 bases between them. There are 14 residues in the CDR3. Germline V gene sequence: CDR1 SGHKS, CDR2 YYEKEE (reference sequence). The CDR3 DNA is TGTGCCAGCAGCCGGGACACACGGAACTACGAGCAGTACTTC. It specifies CASSRDTRNYEQYF.

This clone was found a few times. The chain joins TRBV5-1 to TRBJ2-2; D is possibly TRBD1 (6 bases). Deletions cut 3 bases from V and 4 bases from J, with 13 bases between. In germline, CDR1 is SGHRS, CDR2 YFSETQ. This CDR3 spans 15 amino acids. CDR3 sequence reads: CASSWRTGSTGELFF. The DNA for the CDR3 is TGCGCCAGCAGCTGGAGAACAGGGTCCACCGGGGAGCTGTTTTTT. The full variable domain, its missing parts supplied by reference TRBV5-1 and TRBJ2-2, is KAGVTQTPRYLIKTRGQQVTLSCSPISGHRSVSWYQQTPGQGLQFLFEYFSETQRNKGNFPGRFSGRQFSNSRSEMNVSTLELGDSALYLCASSWRTGSTGELFFGEGSRLTVL.

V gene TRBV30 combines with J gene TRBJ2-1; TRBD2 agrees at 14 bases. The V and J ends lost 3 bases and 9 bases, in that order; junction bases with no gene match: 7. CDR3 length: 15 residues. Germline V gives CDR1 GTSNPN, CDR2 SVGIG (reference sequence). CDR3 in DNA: TGTGCCTGGAGCGCCGGACTAGCGGGAGGTGGTGAGCAGTTCTTC. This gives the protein CAWSAGLAGGGEQFF.

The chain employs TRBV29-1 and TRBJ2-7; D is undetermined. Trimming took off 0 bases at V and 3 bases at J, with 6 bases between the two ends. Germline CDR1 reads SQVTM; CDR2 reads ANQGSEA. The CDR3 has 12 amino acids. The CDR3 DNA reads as TGCAGCGTTGAAGAGACTCGCTACGAGCAGTACTTC. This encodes CSVEETRYEQYF.

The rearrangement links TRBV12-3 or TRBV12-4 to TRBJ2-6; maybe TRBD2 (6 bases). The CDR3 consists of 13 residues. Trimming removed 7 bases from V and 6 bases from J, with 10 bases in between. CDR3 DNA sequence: TGTGCCAGCACCTGGGGGGTGGCCAACGTCCTGACTTTC. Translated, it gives CASTWGVANVLTF.

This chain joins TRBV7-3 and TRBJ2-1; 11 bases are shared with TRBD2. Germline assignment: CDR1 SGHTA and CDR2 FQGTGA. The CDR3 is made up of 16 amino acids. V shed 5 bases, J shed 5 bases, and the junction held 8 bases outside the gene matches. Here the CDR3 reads CASSLMLAGGHNEQFF. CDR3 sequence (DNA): TGTGCCAGCAGCCTGATGCTAGCGGGAGGCCACAATGAGCAGTTCTTC.

The CDR3 loop reads CATSTQGAENTGELFF. The DNA for the CDR3 is TGTGCCACGTCAACACAGGGGGCGGAAAACACCGGGGAGCTGTTTTTT. The V and J genes are TRBV2 and TRBJ2-2; 9 bases are shared with TRBD1. The germline CDR1 and CDR2 sequences are SNHLY and FYNNEI. V dropped 10 bases and J dropped 2; count of bases not matched to a gene: 11. The CDR3 extends over 16 amino acids.

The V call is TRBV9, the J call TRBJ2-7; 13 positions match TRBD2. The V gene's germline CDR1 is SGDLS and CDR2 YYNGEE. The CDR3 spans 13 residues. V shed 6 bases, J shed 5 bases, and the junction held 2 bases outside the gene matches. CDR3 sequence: CASTGTSGNEQYF. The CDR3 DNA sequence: TGTGCCAGCACCGGGACTAGCGGGAACGAGCAGTACTTC.

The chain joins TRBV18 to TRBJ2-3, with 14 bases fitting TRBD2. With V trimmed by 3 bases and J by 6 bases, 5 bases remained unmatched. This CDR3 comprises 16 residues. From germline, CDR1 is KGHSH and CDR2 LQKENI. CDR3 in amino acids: CASSPGLAGGPDTQYF. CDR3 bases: TGTGCCAGCTCACCCGGACTAGCGGGGGGTCCGGATACGCAGTATTTT.

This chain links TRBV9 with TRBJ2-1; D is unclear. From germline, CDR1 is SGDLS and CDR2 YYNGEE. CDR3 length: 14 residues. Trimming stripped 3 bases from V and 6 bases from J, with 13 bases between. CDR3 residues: CASSAYLGGNEQFF. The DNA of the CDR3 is TGTGCCAGCAGCGCATACCTCGGCGGCAATGAGCAGTTCTTC.

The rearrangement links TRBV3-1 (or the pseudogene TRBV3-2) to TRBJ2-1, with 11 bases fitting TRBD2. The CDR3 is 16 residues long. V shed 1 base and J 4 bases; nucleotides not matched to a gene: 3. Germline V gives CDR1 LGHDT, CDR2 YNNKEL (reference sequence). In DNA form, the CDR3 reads TGTGCCAGCAGCCAAGGGACTAGCGGGCTTTACAATGAGCAGTTCTTC. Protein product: CASSQGTSGLYNEQFF.